The 10 T cell receptor beta chains given below trace back to one sample, sequenced in a study of CD8+ T cells in alopecia areata. As for treatment: oral pan-JAK inhibitor, 5-10 mg twice daily. RNA was extracted and reverse transcribed into cDNA as the sequencing template. Measured with immunoSEQ multiplex PCR; TCRdb has only the in-frame clones, and not every one. The table records approximately 220,000 clones, around two fifths of them present only once. Sample: CD4+ T cells sorted from blood, taken at roughly week 30, from a patient treated with tofacitinib. The source of these receptors is a human donor with alopecia areata.

The gene calls are TRBV6-1 and TRBJ2-7, with D perhaps TRBD2 (6 bases). V was cut by 4 bases and J by 10 bases, with 11 bases left in between. Germline V gives CDR1 MNHNS, CDR2 SASEGT. The CDR3 is made up of 11 amino acids. The CDR3 is CASSAAGGQYF. For the CDR3, the DNA is TGTGCCAGCAGTGCTGCCGGGGGTCAGTACTTC.

The chain is built from TRBV15 and TRBJ1-2, with D unresolved. The length of the CDR3 is 14 residues. Germline values: CDR1 LNHNV, CDR2 YYDKDF (reference sequence). Between the trimmed V and J ends, which lost 5 bases and 8 bases, there was a span of 18 bases. CDR3 sequence reads: CATSFRNAGGGYTF. In DNA form, the CDR3 reads TGTGCCACCAGCTTCCGAAACGCGGGCGGAGGCTACACCTTC. Full variable domain (outside the CDR3, taken from reference TRBV15 and TRBJ1-2): DAMVIQNPRYQVTQFGKPVTLSCSQTLNHNVMYWYQQKSSQAPKLLFHYYDKDFNNEADTPDNFQSRRPNTSFCFLDIRSPGLGDTAMYLCATSFRNAGGGYTFGSGTRLTVV.

This clone has only a few counts. The chain joins TRBV7-9 to TRBJ2-1; TRBD2 aligns across 8 bases. The CDR3 sequence is 16 residues long. The V and J ends lost 2 bases and 3 bases, in that order; junction bases with no gene match: 6. Germline V CDR1 and CDR2: SEHNR, FQNEAQ (reference sequence). The CDR3 DNA reads as TGTGCCAGCAGCTTAAATAGCGGGACAAACTACAATGAGCAGTTCTTC. Encoded protein: CASSLNSGTNYNEQFF.

The chain links TRBV30 to TRBJ2-2; possibly TRBD1 for D (5 bases). Trimming removed 5 bases from V and 7 bases from J, with 8 bases in between. The CDR3 sequence is 11 residues long. Germline V gene sequence: CDR1 GTSNPN, CDR2 SVGIG (reference sequence). The CDR3 spells CAWGARGELFF. The CDR3 DNA follows: TGTGCCTGGGGGGCCCGCGGGGAGCTGTTTTTT.

This clone was recorded a few times. The chain has TRBV7-2 and TRBJ2-1, with unresolved D. V was pared by 2 bases and J by 4 bases, with 6 bases between. Germline loops: CDR1 SGHTA, CDR2 FQGNSA. The CDR3 is made up of 13 amino acids. CDR3 amino acids: CASSLIQYNEQFF. The CDR3 DNA reads TGTGCCAGCAGCTTAATTCAGTACAATGAGCAGTTCTTC.

This clone appeared a single time. The rearrangement uses TRBV29-1 and TRBJ1-2; no clear D. This CDR3 is built from 14 residues. V was trimmed by 0 bases and J by 4 bases, leaving 12 bases between them. Germline V gives CDR1 SQVTM, CDR2 ANQGSEA. The CDR3, as DNA: TGCAGCGTTGAAGAGGCGCAGTTTCTCTATGGCTACACCTTC. This gives the protein CSVEEAQFLYGYTF. Full variable domain (rest looked up from reference TRBV29-1 and TRBJ1-2): SAVISQKPSRDICQRGTSLTIQCQVDSQVTMMFWYRQQPGQSLTLIATANQGSEATYESGFVIDKFPISRPNLTFSTLTVSNMSPEDSSIYLCSVEEAQFLYGYTFGSGTRLTVV.

The chain employs TRBV6-5 and TRBJ1-1; D might be TRBD1 (5 bases). CDR3 length equals 15 residues. Germline values: CDR1 MNHEY, CDR2 SVGAGI. Trimming removed 3 bases from V and 4 bases from J, with 15 bases in between. The DNA of the CDR3 is TGTGCCAGCAGTTATCGCCAGGGAGGAGTCACTGAAGCTTTCTTT. Encoded protein: CASSYRQGGVTEAFF.

This clone appeared a few times. The chain links TRBV29-1 to TRBJ1-5; 9 bases line up with TRBD1. CDR1 is SQVTM, CDR2 ANQGSEA, per germline. CDR3 length: 14 amino acids. The J segment lost 8 bases and the V segment lost 2 bases, leaving 7 bases of the junction unmatched. CDR3 in DNA: TGCAGCGTTGAAACCGGGACAGGGAGTAAGCCCCAGCATTTT. Translated: CSVETGTGSKPQHF.

The chain links TRBV5-1 to TRBJ1-1; 9 nucleotides match TRBD1. Looked up from germline, CDR1 is SGHRS and CDR2 is YFSETQ. V dropped 1 base and J dropped 1; count of bases not matched to a gene: 2. The CDR3 has 15 amino acids. DNA of the CDR3: TGCGCCAGCAGCTTGATGGGACAGGGGAACACTGAAGCTTTCTTT. It translates to CASSLMGQGNTEAFF.

In this sample, this clone turned up a few times. The V and J genes are TRBV5-1 and TRBJ2-7; 11 nucleotides align to TRBD2. V lost 2 bases, J lost 7 bases, and 11 bases stayed unmatched. The CDR3 length is 16 residues. From germline, CDR1 is SGHRS and CDR2 YFSETQ. The CDR3 bases are TGCGCCAGCAGCTTTACTAGCGGGAGCGTGGTGAGGGAGCAGTACTTC. Translation: CASSFTSGSVVREQYF.